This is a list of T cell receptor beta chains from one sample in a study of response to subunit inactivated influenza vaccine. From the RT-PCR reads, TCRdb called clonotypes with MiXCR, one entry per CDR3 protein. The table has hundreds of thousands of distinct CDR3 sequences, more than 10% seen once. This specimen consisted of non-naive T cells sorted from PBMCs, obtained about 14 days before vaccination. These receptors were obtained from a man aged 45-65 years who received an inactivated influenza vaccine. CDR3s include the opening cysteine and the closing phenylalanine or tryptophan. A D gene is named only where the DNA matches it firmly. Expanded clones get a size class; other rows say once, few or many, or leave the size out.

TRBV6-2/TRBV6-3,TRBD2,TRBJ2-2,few,CASSYDGTSENTGELFF,TGTGCCAGCAGTTACGACGGGACTAGCGAGAACACCGGGGAGCTGTTTTTT
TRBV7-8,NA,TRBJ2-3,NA,CASSLRTGTDTQYF,TGTGCCAGCAGCTTAAGGACCGGCACAGATACGCAGTATTTT
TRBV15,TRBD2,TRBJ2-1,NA,CATRRELADLYNEQFF,TGTGCCACCAGGAGAGAACTAGCGGATTTATACAATGAGCAGTTCTTC
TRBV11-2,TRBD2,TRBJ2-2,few,CASSLSRGGLAGELFF,TGTGCCAGCAGCTTATCACGGGGGGGCCTCGCCGGGGAGCTGTTTTTT
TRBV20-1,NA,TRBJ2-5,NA,CSARSLAGEETQYF,TGCAGTGCTAGAAGTTTGGCGGGCGAAGAGACCCAGTACTTC
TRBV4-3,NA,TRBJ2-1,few,CASSQDAYGTEQFF,TGCGCCAGCAGCCAAGATGCTTACGGTACTGAGCAGTTCTTC
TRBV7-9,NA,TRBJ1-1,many,CASSLSSMNTEAFF,TGTGCCAGCAGCTTAAGCAGCATGAACACTGAAGCTTTCTTT
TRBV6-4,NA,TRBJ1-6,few,CASSRTPGTSSYNSPLHF,TGTGCCAGCAGTCGAACTCCGGGCACGAGCTCCTATAATTCACCCCTCCACTTT
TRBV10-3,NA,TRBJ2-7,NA,CAISDRETLVGHPLTYEQYF,TGTGCCATCAGTGACAGGGAAACTCTAGTTGGACACCCATTGACCTACGAGCAGTACTTC
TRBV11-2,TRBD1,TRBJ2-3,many,CASSSRQGSTDTQYF,TGTGCCAGCAGCTCACGACAGGGAAGCACAGATACGCAGTATTTT
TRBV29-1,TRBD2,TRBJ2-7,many,CSARLAGGYEQYF,TGCAGCGCCCGACTAGCGGGGGGCTACGAGCAGTACTTC
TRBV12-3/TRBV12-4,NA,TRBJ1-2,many,CASSLGTQGTYGYTF,TGTGCCAGCAGTCTCGGGACACAAGGAACTTATGGCTACACCTTC